This is a list of T cell receptor beta chains from one sample in a study of T cell repertoires in cytomegalovirus infection. MiXCR, applied by TCRdb to the reads, yields one record per CDR3 protein. The repertoire holds roughly 500,000 distinct CDR3 sequences, with about 33% as singletons. Their antigen targets remain unknown. The sample was cultured PBMCs, taken from culture after CMV antigen stimulation. The receptors stem from a human donor in good health (CMV status not recorded). Some clones in this sample may be carry-over from other donors' samples. The CDR3 runs from the conserved cysteine through the conserved F or W. D genes are given only for firm matches. Clone size, where shown, is once, few, many, or a class for clones that have expanded.

j_gene | v_gene | d_gene | abundance | CDR3aa | CDR3nt
TRBJ2-1 | TRBV20-1 | TRBD2 | - | CSAIWGIWREGSYNEQFF | TGCAGTGCTATATGGGGAATATGGCGGGAGGGATCTTACAATGAGCAGTTCTTC
TRBJ1-2 | TRBV28 | - | - | CASSPPEIDYGYTF | TGTGCCAGCAGTCCGCCAGAAATAGACTATGGCTACACCTTC
TRBJ1-2 | TRBV7-2 | - | few | CASSPRQGNGYTF | TGTGCCAGCAGCCCCCGGCAGGGGAACGGCTACACCTTC
TRBJ2-1 | TRBV7-2 | TRBD2 | many | CASSLVSVASGRAGEQFF | TGTGCCAGCAGCTTAGTCTCAGTGGCTAGCGGGAGGGCCGGTGAGCAGTTCTTC
TRBJ2-6 | TRBV12-3/TRBV12-4 | TRBD1 | - | CASSLRRQGTTGANVLTF | TGTGCCAGCAGTTTAAGGAGACAGGGAACTACTGGGGCCAACGTCCTGACTTTC
TRBJ2-2 | TRBV12-3/TRBV12-4 | TRBD2 | - | CASRGLAGGAGELFF | TGTGCCAGCAGAGGACTAGCGGGAGGGGCCGGGGAGCTGTTTTTT
TRBJ1-3 | TRBV28 | - | - | CASSFRGFSGNTIYF | TGTGCCAGCAGTTTTAGGGGGTTCTCTGGAAACACCATATATTTT
TRBJ2-1 | TRBV7-2 | - | - | CASSLILYNEQFF | TGTGCCAGCAGCTTAATACTGTACAATGAGCAGTTCTTC
TRBJ2-1 | TRBV5-1 | TRBD2 | - | CASRSGGVASGYNEQFF | TGCGCCAGCAGATCCGGAGGAGTCGCTAGCGGGTACAATGAGCAGTTCTTC
TRBJ2-1 | TRBV27 | TRBD1 | - | CASSGNRDRGSYNEQFF | TGTGCCAGCAGTGGCAACCGGGACAGGGGGTCCTACAATGAGCAGTTCTTC
TRBJ2-2 | TRBV23-1 | - | - | CASSQGRGKNANTGELFF | TGCGCCAGCAGTCAGGGCAGGGGCAAAAACGCGAACACCGGGGAGCTGTTTTTT
TRBJ2-3 | TRBV7-2 | - | few | CASSVVVGRAVADTQYF | TGTGCCAGCAGCGTGGTTGTAGGCCGGGCAGTCGCAGATACGCAGTATTTT
TRBJ2-7 | TRBV4-1 | TRBD2 | few | CASSQGETSGSYEQYF | TGCGCCAGCAGCCAAGGGGAGACTAGCGGGAGTTACGAGCAGTACTTC
TRBJ2-2 | TRBV7-6 | - | - | CASGLGTGSAGELFF | TGTGCTAGCGGCTTAGGAACAGGGTCGGCCGGGGAGCTGTTTTTT
TRBJ2-7 | TRBV6-2/TRBV6-3 | - | many | CASSYSISRVYEQYF | TGTGCCAGCAGTTACTCGATCAGCAGGGTCTACGAGCAGTACTTC
TRBJ1-2 | TRBV10-2 | - | - | CASSDVRGYTF | TGCGCCAGCAGCGATGTCCGAGGCTACACCTTC
TRBJ1-1 | TRBV19 | - | - | CASSMSQGFMNTEAFF | TGTGCCAGTAGTATGAGCCAGGGGTTTATGAACACTGAAGCTTTCTTT
TRBJ1-1 | TRBV4-1 | - | - | CASSVGGRAEAFF | TGCGCCAGCTCAGTGGGGGGAAGGGCTGAAGCTTTCTTT
TRBJ1-6 | TRBV7-2 | - | - | CASTIRGAGSTPLHF | TGTGCCAGCACCATAAGGGGGGCGGGCTCGACACCCCTCCACTTT
TRBJ1-5 | TRBV7-2 | - | many | CASSLILQGNQPQHF | TGTGCCAGCAGCTTAATTTTACAGGGCAATCAGCCCCAGCATTTT
TRBJ2-7 | TRBV7-6 | - | few | CASSLDTGKGEQYF | TGTGCCAGCAGCTTAGATACAGGGAAGGGTGAGCAGTACTTC
TRBJ1-6 | TRBV28 | - | many | CAIDTGNSPLHF | TGTGCCATCGACACGGGAAATTCACCCCTCCACTTT
TRBJ2-1 | TRBV19 | - | - | CARTKVVEQFF | TGTGCCAGAACTAAGGTGGTTGAGCAGTTCTTC
TRBJ1-5 | TRBV5-1 | - | - | CASSLTGDSNQPQHF | TGCGCCAGCAGCTTGACAGGAGATAGCAATCAGCCCCAGCATTTT
TRBJ2-3 | TRBV7-2 | - | many | CASSQRDSSTDTQYF | TGTGCCAGCAGCCAGCGGGACAGTAGCACAGATACGCAGTATTTT
TRBJ2-5 | TRBV9 | - | - | CASSPRGRRGQETQYF | TGTGCCAGCAGCCCCCGGGGGAGGAGGGGGCAAGAGACCCAGTACTTC
TRBJ1-1 | TRBV7-2 | - | many | CASITGTVLFRGTEAFF | TGTGCCAGCATCACGGGAACAGTCCTCTTCAGGGGCACTGAAGCTTTCTTT
TRBJ2-2 | TRBV19 | - | - | CATKTSGIDTGELFF | TGTGCCACTAAGACCTCCGGGATAGACACCGGGGAGCTGTTTTTT
TRBJ2-3 | TRBV7-2 | - | few | CASSPGGLWALQYF | TGTGCCAGCAGCCCAGGGGGACTATGGGCCCTTCAGTATTTT
TRBJ2-6 | TRBV6-2/TRBV6-3 | - | - | CASSYEVGSSGANVLTF | TGTGCCAGCAGTTACGAGGTGGGAAGCTCTGGGGCCAACGTCCTGACTTTC
TRBJ2-3 | TRBV12-3/TRBV12-4 | TRBD2 | - | CASSYQGLATSF | TGTGCCAGCAGTTATCAGGGACTAGCGACCTCTTTT
TRBJ2-7 | TRBV29-1 | - | - | CSVRLDADHEQYF | TGCAGCGTAAGACTCGATGCCGACCACGAGCAGTACTTC
TRBJ2-1 | TRBV6-2/TRBV6-3 | - | - | CASSYSRTGQIYHEQFF | TGTGCCAGCAGTTACTCCCGAACAGGGCAAATTTATCATGAGCAGTTCTTC